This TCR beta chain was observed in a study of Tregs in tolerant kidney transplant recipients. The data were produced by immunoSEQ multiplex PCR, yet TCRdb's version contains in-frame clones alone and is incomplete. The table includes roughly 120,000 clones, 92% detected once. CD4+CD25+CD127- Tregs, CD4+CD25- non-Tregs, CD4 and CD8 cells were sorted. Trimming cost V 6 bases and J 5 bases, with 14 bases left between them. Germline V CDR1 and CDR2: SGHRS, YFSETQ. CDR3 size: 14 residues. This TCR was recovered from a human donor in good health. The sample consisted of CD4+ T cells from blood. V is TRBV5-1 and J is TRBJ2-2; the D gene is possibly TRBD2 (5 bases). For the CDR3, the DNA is TGCGCCAGCACCACGACCGGGGAGACCGGGGAGCTGTTTTTT. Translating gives CASTTTGETGELFF.